The sequence of this T cell receptor beta chain was determined in a study of cytomegalovirus exposure and HLA in healthy donors. Remarks on this clone: Its matching antigen is unknown.

This CDR3 has 16 residues. CDR1 and CDR2 from the germline V gene are SNHLY and FYNNEI. V lost 6 bases to trimming and J lost 3 bases; unmatched junction nucleotides: 14. Assay: immunoSEQ multiplex PCR; the TCRdb copy retains only in-frame clones and omits some. The sample lists about 150,000 clones, approximately 91% occurring once. Study outcomes and limitations: Specificity of a few CMV-associated chains for CMV antigens was verified in vitro. There were 160 or so TCR beta chains listed as cytomegalovirus-associated.

This receptor was identified in a woman in her late teens or twenties in good health and CMV-seropositive. The source material was PBMCs. The chain joins TRBV2 to TRBJ2-7; TRBD1 matches 7 bases. The CDR3 coding sequence is TGTGCCAGCAGACCCCAAAGGGGGCCAGGGAACTACGAGCAGTACTTC. Translated: CASRPQRGPGNYEQYF.